These T cell receptor beta chains were read from a single sample in a study of T cell responses to AZD1222 COVID-19 vaccine. The protocol was immunoSEQ multiplex PCR, while the TCRdb copy is restricted to in-frame clones and leaves out a portion. Of about 130,000 clones in the sample, roughly 93% were seen once. This sample comprised peripheral blood, obtained on day 0 of AZD1222 vaccination. The receptors here all came from an adult in good health. The CDR3 runs from the conserved cysteine through the conserved F or W. The D gene is left open where the match is weak. Where a row states a size, it is once, few, many or the class of an expanded clone; other rows omit it.

abundance	d_gene	v_gene	j_gene	CDR3aa	CDR3nt
.	.	TRBV6-6	TRBJ1-5	CASSPGQWQPQHF	TGTGCCAGCAGTCCCGGACAGTGGCAGCCCCAGCATTTT
.	.	TRBV29-1	TRBJ2-2	CSVDGAVTGELFF	TGCAGCGTTGATGGGGCGGTCACCGGGGAGCTGTTTTTT
.	.	TRBV2	TRBJ1-1	CASSEQWGNTEAFF	TGTGCCAGCAGTGAACAGTGGGGAAACACTGAAGCTTTCTTT
.	.	TRBV5-1	TRBJ1-1	CASSLAFTRRGSEAFF	TGCGCCAGCAGCTTGGCCTTTACGCGGAGGGGTTCTGAAGCTTTCTTT
.	.	TRBV5-1	TRBJ1-3	CASSLTVGNTIYF	TGCGCCAGCAGTCTTACCGTCGGAAACACCATATATTTT
.	.	TRBV11-2	TRBJ1-2	CASSPSYSEFYGYTF	TGTGCCAGCAGCCCGAGCTACAGTGAGTTCTATGGCTACACCTTC
.	.	TRBV3-1/TRBV3-2	TRBJ1-2	CASSQVGYSYGYTF	TGTGCCAGCAGCCAAGTGGGATATAGCTATGGCTACACCTTC
.	.	TRBV7-9	TRBJ1-3	CASSLDTERNTIYF	TGTGCCAGCAGCTTAGATACTGAGCGAAACACCATATATTTT
.	.	TRBV19	TRBJ2-7	CASSIAASLGEQYF	TGTGCCAGTAGTATAGCGGCTAGTCTAGGGGAGCAGTACTTC
many	.	TRBV27	TRBJ1-1	CASGTHRDYRNTEAFF	TGTGCCAGCGGAACTCACAGGGACTACAGGAACACTGAAGCTTTCTTT
.	TRBD1	TRBV6-5	TRBJ1-1	CASSLLTGTKGSFF	TGTGCCAGCAGCCTACTGACAGGGACGAAGGGGTCTTTCTTT
.	.	TRBV5-1	TRBJ1-6	CASSRAVEPLSPLHF	TGCGCCAGCAGTAGGGCGGTAGAACCTCTATCACCCCTCCACTTT
.	.	TRBV9	TRBJ1-2	CASSGVQGYGYTF	TGTGCCAGCAGCGGCGTACAGGGCTATGGCTACACCTTC
once	.	TRBV12-1	TRBJ2-1	CASRLGTGNEQFF	TGTGCCAGCAGGCTGGGAACAGGCAATGAGCAGTTCTTC
.	TRBD1	TRBV30	TRBJ2-3	CAWNRDRSTDTQYF	TGTGCCTGGAACCGGGACAGGTCCACAGATACGCAGTATTTT
.	.	TRBV7-9	TRBJ1-1	CASSLTRGGNTEAFF	TGTGCCAGCAGCTTAACGAGGGGAGGGAACACTGAAGCTTTCTTT
once	.	TRBV19	TRBJ1-6	CASTSVAGSRNSPLHF	.
once	.	TRBV12-3/TRBV12-4	TRBJ1-4	CASRGGRVEKLFF	TGTGCCAGCAGGGGGGGACGAGTGGAAAAACTGTTTTTT
.	.	TRBV5-8	TRBJ1-5	CASSAGAQPQHF	TGTGCCAGCTCGGCTGGGGCTCAGCCCCAGCATTTT
.	TRBD1	TRBV3-1/TRBV3-2	TRBJ1-2	CASSQNTGAYGYTF	TGTGCCAGCAGCCAGAATACAGGGGCCTATGGCTACACCTTC
.	.	TRBV3-1/TRBV3-2	TRBJ2-3	CASSQGWRFGDTQYF	TGTGCCAGCAGCCAAGGGTGGCGTTTTGGAGATACGCAGTATTTT
.	.	TRBV5-6	TRBJ1-2	CASSPGGGYTF	TGTGCCAGCAGTCCCGGTGGTGGCTACACCTTC
.	.	TRBV6-5	TRBJ1-5	CASSYRVESQPQHF	TGTGCCAGCAGTTACAGGGTGGAGAGTCAGCCCCAGCATTTT
.	.	TRBV4-1	TRBJ1-2	CASSQGSSGFGYGYTF	TGCGCCAGCAGCCAAGGTTCGTCGGGCTTCGGTTATGGCTACACCTTC
.	.	TRBV6-5	TRBJ2-7	CASSSAGTSYYEQYF	TGTGCCAGCAGTTCAGCCGGGACTTCTTACTACGAGCAGTACTTC
.	.	TRBV27	TRBJ1-5	CASSFFGQNQPQHF	TGTGCCAGCAGTTTTTTCGGCCAGAATCAGCCCCAGCATTTT
.	.	TRBV5-1	TRBJ1-1	CASSFGGETEAFF	TGCGCCAGCAGCTTTGGGGGAGAAACTGAAGCTTTCTTT
.	TRBD2	TRBV7-6	TRBJ2-2	CASSSDLAGDHTGELFF	TGTGCCAGCAGTTCCGATCTAGCGGGGGATCACACCGGGGAGCTGTTTTTT
.	TRBD2	TRBV11-2	TRBJ2-2	CASSPAGFPNTGELFF	TGTGCCAGCAGCCCAGCGGGGTTTCCGAACACCGGGGAGCTGTTTTTT
.	TRBD1	TRBV7-9	TRBJ1-2	CASSQDRGIRGYTF	TGTGCCAGCAGCCAGGACAGGGGGATTCGGGGCTACACCTTC